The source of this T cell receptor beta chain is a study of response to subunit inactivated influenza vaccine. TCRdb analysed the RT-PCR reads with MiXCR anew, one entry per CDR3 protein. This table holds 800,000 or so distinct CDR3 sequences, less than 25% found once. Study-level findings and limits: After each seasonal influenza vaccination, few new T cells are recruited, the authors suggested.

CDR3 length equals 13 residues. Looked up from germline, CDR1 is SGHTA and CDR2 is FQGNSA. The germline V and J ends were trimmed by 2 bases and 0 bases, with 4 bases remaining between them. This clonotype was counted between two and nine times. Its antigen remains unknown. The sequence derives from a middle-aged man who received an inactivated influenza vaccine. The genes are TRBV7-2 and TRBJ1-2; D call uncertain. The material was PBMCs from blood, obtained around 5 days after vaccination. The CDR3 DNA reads TGTGCCAGCAGCTTAAGTACTAACTATGGCTACACCTTC. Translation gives CASSLSTNYGYTF.